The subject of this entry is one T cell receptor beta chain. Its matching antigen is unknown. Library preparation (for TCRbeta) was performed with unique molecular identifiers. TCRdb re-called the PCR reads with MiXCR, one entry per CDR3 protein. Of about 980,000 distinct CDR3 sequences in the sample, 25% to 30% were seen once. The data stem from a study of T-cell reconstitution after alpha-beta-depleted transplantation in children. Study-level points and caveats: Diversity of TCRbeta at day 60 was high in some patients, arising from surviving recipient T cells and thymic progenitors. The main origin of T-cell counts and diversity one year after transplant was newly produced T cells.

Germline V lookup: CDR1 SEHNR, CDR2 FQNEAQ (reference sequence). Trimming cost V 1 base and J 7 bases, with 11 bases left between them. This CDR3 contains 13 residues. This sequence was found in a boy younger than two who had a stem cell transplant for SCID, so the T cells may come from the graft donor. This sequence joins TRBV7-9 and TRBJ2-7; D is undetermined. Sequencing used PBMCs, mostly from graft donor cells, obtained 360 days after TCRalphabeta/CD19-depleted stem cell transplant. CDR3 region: CASSLGKSGEQYF. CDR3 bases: TGTGCCAGCAGCTTAGGGAAGTCTGGGGAGCAGTACTTC.